This is a list of T cell receptor beta chains from one sample in a study of blood T cells in healthy people across ages. Using its own MiXCR run on the 5' RACE reads, TCRdb lists one record per CDR3 protein. The table includes about 1,800,000 distinct CDR3 sequences, 25% to 30% detected once. Sequencing was performed on blood. The receptors shown here come from a woman in her 30s in good health. CDR3s include the opening cysteine and the closing phenylalanine or tryptophan. Fields, in order: V gene, J gene, CDR3 protein.

v_call: TRBV28
j_call: TRBJ2-3
cdr3_aa: CASSFPGSTQYF

v_call: TRBV18
j_call: TRBJ1-5
cdr3_aa: CASSLASRDGGQPQHF

v_call: TRBV7-2
j_call: TRBJ2-5
cdr3_aa: CASSSHRLVETQYF

v_call: TRBV5-1
j_call: TRBJ2-3
cdr3_aa: CAGSGRTASLADAQYF

v_call: TRBV20-1
j_call: TRBJ2-1
cdr3_aa: CSVISGTSDNEQFF

v_call: TRBV12-3/TRBV12-4
j_call: TRBJ1-5
cdr3_aa: CASSRGRDRGFNQPQHF

v_call: TRBV29-1
j_call: .
cdr3_aa: CSVDPGGTREQYF

v_call: TRBV20-1
j_call: TRBJ2-3
cdr3_aa: CSARDRGRGGLPSTDTQYF

v_call: TRBV12-3/TRBV12-4
j_call: TRBJ2-7
cdr3_aa: CASSRSQHEQYF

v_call: TRBV11-2
j_call: TRBJ2-5
cdr3_aa: CASSLLAGVDQYF

v_call: TRBV24-1
j_call: TRBJ2-7
cdr3_aa: CATSDKGQGSYEQYF

v_call: TRBV12-5
j_call: .
cdr3_aa: CASGFPRQGTETQYF

v_call: TRBV12-3/TRBV12-4
j_call: TRBJ2-3
cdr3_aa: CASSLSLGTGLADTQYF

v_call: TRBV20-1
j_call: TRBJ2-5
cdr3_aa: CSEGGRKETQYF

v_call: TRBV15
j_call: TRBJ1-5
cdr3_aa: CATSRAGGGNQPQHF

v_call: TRBV19
j_call: TRBJ2-1
cdr3_aa: CASSSYGTTLYNEQFF

v_call: TRBV29-1
j_call: TRBJ2-1
cdr3_aa: CSVVGDRGNEQFF